Following are 5 T cell receptor beta chains from one sample sequenced in a study of cytomegalovirus exposure and HLA in healthy donors. PCR amplification relied on 60 Vbeta primers (plus 13 Jbeta primers). Method: immunoSEQ multiplex PCR; TCRdb's copy keeps in-frame clones and lacks some. The table for this sample gives about 49,000 clones. The specimen sequenced was PBMCs. The source is a man aged 18 to 29 in good health and CMV-seropositive.

The chain employs TRBV11-1 and TRBJ2-1; D is uncertain. V lost 1 base to trimming and J lost 2 bases, with 15 bases between them. Per germline, CDR1 SGHAT and CDR2 FQDESV (reference sequence). This CDR3 has 17 residues. CDR3 in DNA: TGTGCCAGCAGCTTAGAGTACGGCAGACACCCCTACAATGAGCAGTTCTTC. Protein: CASSLEYGRHPYNEQFF.

This chain connects TRBV19 to TRBJ1-1, with D unclear. V lost 6 bases and J lost 3, with 11 bases in between. The length of the CDR3 is 13 residues. In germline, CDR1 is LNHDA, CDR2 SQIVND (reference sequence). CDR3 sequence (DNA): TGTGCCAGTAGGGAGGGAAGGCACACTGAAGCTTTCTTT. Translation: CASREGRHTEAFF.

CDR3 nucleotides: TGCGCCAGCAGCCAAGGGCCTAGCGGGGGGACCGGGGAGCTGTTTTTT. Protein product: CASSQGPSGGTGELFF. V gene TRBV4-1 combines with J gene TRBJ2-2; 11 nucleotides line up with TRBD2. This CDR3 has 16 residues. The V gene end was trimmed by 1 base and the J gene end by 5 bases; junction bases not matched to a gene: 3. Germline CDR1 and CDR2: MGHRA and YSYEKL.

This sequence joins TRBV11-3 and TRBJ1-2, with 7 positions matching TRBD1. After removal of 5 bases from V and 2 bases from J, the junction contained 2 bases not matched to a gene. The CDR3 runs to 13 residues. Looked up from germline, CDR1 is SGHNT and CDR2 is YENEEA. CDR3 protein: CASSMGQNYGYTF. CDR3 nucleotides: TGTGCCAGCAGCATGGGACAGAACTATGGCTACACCTTC.

This chain connects TRBV2 to TRBJ2-7; 9 bases line up with TRBD2. J lost 6 bases, V lost 7 bases, and 10 bases had no gene match. Germline values: CDR1 SNHLY, CDR2 FYNNEI. This CDR3 contains 14 residues. In DNA, the CDR3 is TGTGCCAGCAAGGGGGCTAGCGGGAACGGCGAGCAGTACTTC. It yields the protein CASKGASGNGEQYF.